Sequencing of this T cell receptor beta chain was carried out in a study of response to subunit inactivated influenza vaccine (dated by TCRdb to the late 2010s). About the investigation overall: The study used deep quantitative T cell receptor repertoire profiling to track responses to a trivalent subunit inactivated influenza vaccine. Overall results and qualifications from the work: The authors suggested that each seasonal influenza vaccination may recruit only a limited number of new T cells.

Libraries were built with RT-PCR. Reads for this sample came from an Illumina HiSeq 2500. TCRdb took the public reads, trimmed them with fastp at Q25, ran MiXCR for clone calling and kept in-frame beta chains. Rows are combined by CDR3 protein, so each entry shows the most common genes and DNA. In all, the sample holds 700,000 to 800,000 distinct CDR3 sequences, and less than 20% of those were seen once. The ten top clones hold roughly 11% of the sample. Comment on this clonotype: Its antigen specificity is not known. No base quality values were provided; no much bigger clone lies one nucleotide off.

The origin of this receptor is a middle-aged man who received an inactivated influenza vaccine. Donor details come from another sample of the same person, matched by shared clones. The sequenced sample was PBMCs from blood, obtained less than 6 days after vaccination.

The CDR3 loop reads CSAQGTSLYF. The DNA reads as follows: TGCAGTGCTCAAGGGACTAGCCTGTATTTT. The V gene is TRBV20-1 and the J gene is TRBJ2-3; 9 nucleotides in the junction match TRBD2. The CDR3 numbers 10 residues from cysteine through phenylalanine. Only CDR3 DNA is held: 30 bases, read in frame from base 1. Taken from the germline V gene (reference sequence), the CDR1 and CDR2 loops are DFQATT and SNEGSKA. The V end gives up 5 bases and the J end 14 bases, leaving 5 bases in the junction not matched to a gene.